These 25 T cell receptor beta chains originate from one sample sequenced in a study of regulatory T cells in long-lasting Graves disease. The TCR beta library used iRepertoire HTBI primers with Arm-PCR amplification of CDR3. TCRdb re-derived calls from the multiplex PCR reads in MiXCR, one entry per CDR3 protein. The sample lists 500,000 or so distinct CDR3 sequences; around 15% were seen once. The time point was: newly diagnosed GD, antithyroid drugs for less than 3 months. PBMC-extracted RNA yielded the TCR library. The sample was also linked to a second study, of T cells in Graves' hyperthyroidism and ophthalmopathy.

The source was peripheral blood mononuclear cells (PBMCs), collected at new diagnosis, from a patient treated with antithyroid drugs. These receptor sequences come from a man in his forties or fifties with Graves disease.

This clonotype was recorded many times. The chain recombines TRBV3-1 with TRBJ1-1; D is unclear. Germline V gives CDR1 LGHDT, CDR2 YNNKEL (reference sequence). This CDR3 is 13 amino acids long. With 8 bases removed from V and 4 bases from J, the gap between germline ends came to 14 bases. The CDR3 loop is CASSEAPFTEAFF. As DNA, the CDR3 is TGTGCCAGCTCAGAAGCCCCTTTCACTGAAGCTTTCTTT.

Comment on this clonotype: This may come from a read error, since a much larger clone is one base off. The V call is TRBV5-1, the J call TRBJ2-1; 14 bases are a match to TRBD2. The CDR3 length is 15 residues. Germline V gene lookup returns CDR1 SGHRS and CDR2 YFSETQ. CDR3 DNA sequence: TGCGCCAACAGCTGGGGACTAGCGGGAGTCGATGAGCAGTTCTTC. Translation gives CANSWGLAGVDEQFF.

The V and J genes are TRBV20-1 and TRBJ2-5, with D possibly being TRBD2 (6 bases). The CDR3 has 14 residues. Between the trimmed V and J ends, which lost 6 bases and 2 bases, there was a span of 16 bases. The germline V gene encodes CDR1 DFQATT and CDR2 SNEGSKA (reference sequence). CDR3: CSALGRGLQETQYF. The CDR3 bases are TGCAGTGCCTTAGGTCGGGGACTTCAAGAGACCCAGTACTTC.

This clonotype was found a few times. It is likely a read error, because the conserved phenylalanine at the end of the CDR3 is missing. CDR3 residues: CAWSADSPAEQFL. CDR3 nucleotides: TGTGCCTGGAGTGCCGACTCCCCCGCTGAGCAGTTCCTC. The chain joins TRBV30 to TRBJ2-1; D call uncertain. Germline V CDR1 and CDR2: GTSNPN, SVGIG (reference sequence). The CDR3 is 13 residues long. Trimming removed 1 base at V and 9 bases at J, with 13 bases between.

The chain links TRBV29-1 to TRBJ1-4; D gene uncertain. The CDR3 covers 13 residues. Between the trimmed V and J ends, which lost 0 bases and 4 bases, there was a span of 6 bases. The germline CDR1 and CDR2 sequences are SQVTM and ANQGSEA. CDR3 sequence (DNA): TGCAGCGTTGAAGATGGTGGTAATGAAAAACTGTTTTTT. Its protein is CSVEDGGNEKLFF.

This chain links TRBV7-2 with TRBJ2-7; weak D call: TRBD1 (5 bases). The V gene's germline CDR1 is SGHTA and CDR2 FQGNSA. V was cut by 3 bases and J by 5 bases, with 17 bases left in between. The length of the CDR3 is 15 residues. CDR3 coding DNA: TGTGCCAGCAGCTTCTTCAAGGGGCGCGCCGACGAGCAGTACTTC. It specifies CASSFFKGRADEQYF.

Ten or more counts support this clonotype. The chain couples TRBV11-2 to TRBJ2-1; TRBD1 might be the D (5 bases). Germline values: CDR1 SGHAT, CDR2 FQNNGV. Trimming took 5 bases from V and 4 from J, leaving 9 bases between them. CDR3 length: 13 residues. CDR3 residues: CASSKQVYNEQFF. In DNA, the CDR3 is TGTGCCAGCAGCAAACAGGTATACAATGAGCAGTTCTTC.

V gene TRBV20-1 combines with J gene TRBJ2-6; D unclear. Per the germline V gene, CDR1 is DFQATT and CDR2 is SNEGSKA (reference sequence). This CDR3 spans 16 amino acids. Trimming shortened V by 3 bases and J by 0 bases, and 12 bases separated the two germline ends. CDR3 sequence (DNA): TGCAGTGCTAGGCCTACAACGAGCTCTGGGGCCAACGTCCTGACTTTC. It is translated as CSARPTTSSGANVLTF.

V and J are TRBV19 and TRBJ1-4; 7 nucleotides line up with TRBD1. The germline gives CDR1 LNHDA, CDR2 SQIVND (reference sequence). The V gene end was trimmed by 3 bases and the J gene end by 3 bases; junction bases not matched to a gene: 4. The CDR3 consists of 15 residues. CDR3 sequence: CASSIQGGPNEKLFF. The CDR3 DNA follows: TGTGCCAGTAGTATCCAGGGGGGACCTAATGAAAAACTGTTTTTT.

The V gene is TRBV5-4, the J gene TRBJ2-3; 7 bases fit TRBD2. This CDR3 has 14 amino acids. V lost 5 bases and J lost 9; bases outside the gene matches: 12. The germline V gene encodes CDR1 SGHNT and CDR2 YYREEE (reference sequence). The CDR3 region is CASSSPLAAGTQYF. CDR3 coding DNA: TGTGCCAGCAGTTCACCCCTAGCGGCGGGCACGCAGTATTTT. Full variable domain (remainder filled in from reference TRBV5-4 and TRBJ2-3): ETGVTQSPTHLIKTRGQQVTLRCSSQSGHNTVSWYQQALGQGPQFIFQYYREEENGRGNFPPRFSGLQFPNYSSELNVNALELDDSALYLCASSSPLAAGTQYFGPGTRLTVL.

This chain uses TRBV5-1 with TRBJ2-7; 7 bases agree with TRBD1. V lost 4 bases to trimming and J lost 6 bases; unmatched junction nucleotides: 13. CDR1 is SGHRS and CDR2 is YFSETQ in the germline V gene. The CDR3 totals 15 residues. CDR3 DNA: TGCGCCAGCAGCGCTTACGGGACAGTCGGTCTCGAGCAGTACTTC. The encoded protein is CASSAYGTVGLEQYF. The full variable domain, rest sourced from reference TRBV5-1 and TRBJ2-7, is KAGVTQTPRYLIKTRGQQVTLSCSPISGHRSVSWYQQTPGQGLQFLFEYFSETQRNKGNFPGRFSGRQFSNSRSEMNVSTLELGDSALYLCASSAYGTVGLEQYFGPGTRLTVT.

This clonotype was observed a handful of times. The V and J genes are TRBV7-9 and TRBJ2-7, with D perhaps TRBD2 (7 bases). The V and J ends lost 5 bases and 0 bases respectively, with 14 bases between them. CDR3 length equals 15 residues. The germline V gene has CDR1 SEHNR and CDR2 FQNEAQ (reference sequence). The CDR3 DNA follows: TGTGCCAGCAGCCCGGGGGGCGGGCTCTCCTACGAGCAGTACTTC. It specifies CASSPGGGLSYEQYF. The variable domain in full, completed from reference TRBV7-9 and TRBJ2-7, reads DTGVSQNPRHKITKRGQNVTFRCDPISEHNRLYWYRQTLGQGPEFLTYFQNEAQLEKSRLLSDRFSAERPKGSFSTLEIQRTEQGDSAMYLCASSPGGGLSYEQYFGPGTRLTVT.

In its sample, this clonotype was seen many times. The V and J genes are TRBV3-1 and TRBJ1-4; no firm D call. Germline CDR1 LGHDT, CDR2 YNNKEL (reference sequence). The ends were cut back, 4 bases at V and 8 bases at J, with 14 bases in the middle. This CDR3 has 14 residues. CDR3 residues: CASSLRRVAEKLFF. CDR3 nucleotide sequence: TGTGCCAGCAGCCTCAGGAGGGTTGCCGAAAAACTGTTTTTT. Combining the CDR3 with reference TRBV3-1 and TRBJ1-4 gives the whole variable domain DTAVSQTPKYLVTQMGNDKSIKCEQNLGHDTMYWYKQDSKKFLKIMFSYNNKELIINETVPNRFSPKSPDKAHLNLHINSLELGDSAVYFCASSLRRVAEKLFFGSGTQLSVL.

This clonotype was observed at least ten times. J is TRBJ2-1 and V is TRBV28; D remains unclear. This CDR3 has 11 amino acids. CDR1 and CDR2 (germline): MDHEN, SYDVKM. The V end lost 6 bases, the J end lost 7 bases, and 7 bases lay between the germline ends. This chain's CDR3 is CASSLLNEQFF. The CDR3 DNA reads TGTGCCAGCAGCCTGCTGAATGAGCAGTTCTTC. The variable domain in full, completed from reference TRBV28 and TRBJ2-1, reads DVKVTQSSRYLVKRTGEKVFLECVQDMDHENMFWYRQDPGLGLRLIYFSYDVKMKEKGDIPEGYSVSREKKERFSLILESASTNQTSMYLCASSLLNEQFFGPGTRLTVL.

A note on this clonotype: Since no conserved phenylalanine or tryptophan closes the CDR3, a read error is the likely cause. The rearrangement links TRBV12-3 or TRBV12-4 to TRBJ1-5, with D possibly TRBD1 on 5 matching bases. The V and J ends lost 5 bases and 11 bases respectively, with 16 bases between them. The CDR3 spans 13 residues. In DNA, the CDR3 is TGTGCCAGCAGTCCCCCCGGGACGGTGGCCCAGCATTCT. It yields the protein CASSPPGTVAQHS.

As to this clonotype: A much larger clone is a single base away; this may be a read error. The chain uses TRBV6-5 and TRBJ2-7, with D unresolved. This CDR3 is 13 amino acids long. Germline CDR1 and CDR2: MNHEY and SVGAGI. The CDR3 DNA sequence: TGTGCCAGCAATTACGGGCCCACCTACGAGCAGTACTTC. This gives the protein CASNYGPTYEQYF.

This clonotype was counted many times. The CDR3 sequence is CASTSRRGTSYEQYF. The CDR3 DNA is TGTGCCAGCACAAGCCGAAGGGGAACCTCCTACGAGCAGTACTTC. The rearrangement joins TRBV11-2 to TRBJ2-7; the D gene is possibly TRBD1 (5 bases). Germline V gene data show CDR1 as SGHAT and CDR2 as FQNNGV. Trimming cost V 7 bases and J 0 bases, with 16 bases left between them. The CDR3 has 15 amino acids.

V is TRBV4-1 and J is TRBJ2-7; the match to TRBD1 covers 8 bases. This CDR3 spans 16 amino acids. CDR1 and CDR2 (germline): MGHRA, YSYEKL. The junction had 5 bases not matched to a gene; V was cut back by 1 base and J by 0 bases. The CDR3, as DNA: TGCGCCAGCAGCCAAGGACGGCAGGGGGCCTCCTACGAGCAGTACTTC. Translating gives CASSQGRQGASYEQYF.

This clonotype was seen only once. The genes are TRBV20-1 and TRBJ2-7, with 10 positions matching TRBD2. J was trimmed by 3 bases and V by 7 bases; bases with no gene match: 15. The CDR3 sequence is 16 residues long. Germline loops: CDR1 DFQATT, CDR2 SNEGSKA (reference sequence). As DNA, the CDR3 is TGCAGTGTTCCTGCCCTTTCTTCTAGCGGGAGCTACGAGCAGTACTTC. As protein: CSVPALSSSGSYEQYF.

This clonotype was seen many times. The CDR3 loop reads CASSPLGGPTYEQYF. The CDR3 DNA sequence: TGCGCCAGCAGTCCCTTGGGGGGCCCCACCTACGAGCAGTACTTC. J is TRBJ2-7 and V is TRBV10-2; D tentatively reads TRBD1 or TRBD2 (6 bases each). Germline CDR1 reads WSHSY; CDR2 reads SAAADI. This CDR3 has 15 residues. V lost 5 bases, J lost 2 bases, and 16 bases lay in between.

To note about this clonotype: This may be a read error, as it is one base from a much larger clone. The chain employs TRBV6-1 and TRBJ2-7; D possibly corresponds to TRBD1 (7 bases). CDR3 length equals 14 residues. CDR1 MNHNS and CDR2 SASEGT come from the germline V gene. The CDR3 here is CASSGGGGFNERYF. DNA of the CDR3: TGCGCCAGCAGTGGAGGGGGCGGATTTAACGAGCGGTACTTC.

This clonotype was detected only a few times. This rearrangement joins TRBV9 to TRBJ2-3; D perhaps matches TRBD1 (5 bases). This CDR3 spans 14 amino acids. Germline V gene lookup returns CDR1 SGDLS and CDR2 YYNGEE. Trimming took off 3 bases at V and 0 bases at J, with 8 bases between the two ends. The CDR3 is CASSGQPSTDTQYF. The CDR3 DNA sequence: TGTGCCAGCAGCGGACAGCCTAGCACAGATACGCAGTATTTT.

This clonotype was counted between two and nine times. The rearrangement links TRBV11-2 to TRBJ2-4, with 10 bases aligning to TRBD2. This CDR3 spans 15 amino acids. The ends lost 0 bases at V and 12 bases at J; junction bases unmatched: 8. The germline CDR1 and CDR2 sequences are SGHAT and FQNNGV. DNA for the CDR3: TGTGCCAGCAGCTTAGATTTGCTAGCGGGAGAACCTCAGTACTTC. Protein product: CASSLDLLAGEPQYF. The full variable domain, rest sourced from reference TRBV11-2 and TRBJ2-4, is EAGVAQSPRYKIIEKRQSVAFWCNPISGHATLYWYQQILGQGPKLLIQFQNNGVVDDSQLPKDRFSAERLKGVDSTLKIQPAKLEDSAVYLCASSLDLLAGEPQYFGAGTRLSVL.

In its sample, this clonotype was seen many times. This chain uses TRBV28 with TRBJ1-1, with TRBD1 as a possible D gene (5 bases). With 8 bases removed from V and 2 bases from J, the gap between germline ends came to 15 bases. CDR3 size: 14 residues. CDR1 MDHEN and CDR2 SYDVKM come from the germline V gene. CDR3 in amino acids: CASAKPGLNTEAFF. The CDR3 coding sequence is TGTGCCAGCGCAAAACCGGGGCTAAACACTGAAGCTTTCTTT.

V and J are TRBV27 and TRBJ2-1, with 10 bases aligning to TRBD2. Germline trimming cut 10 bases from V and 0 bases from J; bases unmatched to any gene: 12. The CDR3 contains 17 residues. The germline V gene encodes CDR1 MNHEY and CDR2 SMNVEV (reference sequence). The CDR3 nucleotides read TGTGCCACCCTTTCCGGGACTAGCGTAATCTCCTACAATGAGCAGTTCTTC. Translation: CATLSGTSVISYNEQFF.